The rows below give T cell receptor beta chains drawn from one sample of a study of T cell responses to AZD1222 COVID-19 vaccine. Clones were sequenced by immunoSEQ multiplex PCR, and TCRdb holds only the in-frame ones, with some missing. In the table there are about 140,000 clones, approximately 91% of which are singletons. Source: peripheral blood, taken 28 days after the second AZD1222 dose. The origin of the receptors is an adult who received the AZD1222 COVID-19 vaccine. Each CDR3 is given with its conserved first and last residue. Each record gives: V gene, J gene, CDR3 length, clone size, D gene, CDR3 DNA, CDR3 protein. The D gene is left open where the match is weak. Size tells how often a clone was seen (once, few, many) or the class of an expanded clone, and some rows leave it out.

v_call: TRBV9; j_call: TRBJ1-3; cdr3_length: 14; clone_size: once; d_call: NA; cdr3_nt: TGTGCCAGCAGCCCTCAGGGGTCTGGAAACACCATATATTTT; cdr3_aa: CASSPQGSGNTIYF
v_call: TRBV27; j_call: TRBJ1-1; cdr3_length: 15; clone_size: NA; d_call: NA; cdr3_nt: TGTGCCAGCAGTTTATCGGAGCGCCAACGGACTGAAGCTTTCTTT; cdr3_aa: CASSLSERQRTEAFF
v_call: TRBV6-5; j_call: TRBJ2-7; cdr3_length: 16; clone_size: NA; d_call: TRBD1; cdr3_nt: TGTGCCAGCAGTTACCCCGGACAGGGCCCTCGTGCAGAGCAGTACTTC; cdr3_aa: CASSYPGQGPRAEQYF
v_call: TRBV19; j_call: TRBJ1-2; cdr3_length: 15; clone_size: NA; d_call: NA; cdr3_nt: TGTGCCAGTAGTATATTGGGAAATCCTAACTATGGCTACACCTTC; cdr3_aa: CASSILGNPNYGYTF
v_call: TRBV3-1/TRBV3-2; j_call: TRBJ1-5; cdr3_length: 13; clone_size: NA; d_call: NA; cdr3_nt: TGTGCCAGCAGCCAAGTTGATTCTCAGCCCCAGCATTTT; cdr3_aa: CASSQVDSQPQHF
v_call: TRBV19; j_call: TRBJ1-1; cdr3_length: 15; clone_size: NA; d_call: NA; cdr3_nt: TGTGCCAGTAGTATATGGGGCCCCAGGGGCACTGAAGCTTTCTTT; cdr3_aa: CASSIWGPRGTEAFF
v_call: TRBV25-1; j_call: TRBJ1-2; cdr3_length: 14; clone_size: NA; d_call: NA; cdr3_nt: TGTGCCAGCAGTGACCAGGGACGACTCTATGGCTACACCTTC; cdr3_aa: CASSDQGRLYGYTF
v_call: TRBV9; j_call: TRBJ1-4; cdr3_length: 14; clone_size: few; d_call: NA; cdr3_nt: TGTGCCAGCAGCGTATGGTCGGGAAATGAAAAACTGTTTTTT; cdr3_aa: CASSVWSGNEKLFF
v_call: TRBV19; j_call: TRBJ1-2; cdr3_length: 14; clone_size: once; d_call: TRBD1; cdr3_nt: TGTGCCAGTAGTCCGGGACAGGGGGCATCTGGCTACACCTTC; cdr3_aa: CASSPGQGASGYTF
v_call: TRBV6-5; j_call: TRBJ1-5; cdr3_length: 13; clone_size: few; d_call: NA; cdr3_nt: TGTGCCAGCAGTTACTCGGTTAAGCAGCCCCAGCATTTT; cdr3_aa: CASSYSVKQPQHF
v_call: TRBV5-1; j_call: TRBJ1-2; cdr3_length: 15; clone_size: NA; d_call: TRBD1; cdr3_nt: TGCGCCAGCAGCGTTCAGGGGGGACTCGACTATGGCTACACCTTC; cdr3_aa: CASSVQGGLDYGYTF
v_call: TRBV9; j_call: TRBJ1-2; cdr3_length: 16; clone_size: NA; d_call: NA; cdr3_nt: TGTGCCAGCACCCCCCTCTTCATAGGATCTGGCTATGGCTACACCTTC; cdr3_aa: CASTPLFIGSGYGYTF
v_call: TRBV6-5; j_call: TRBJ1-6; cdr3_length: 13; clone_size: NA; d_call: NA; cdr3_nt: TGTGCCAGCAGTTCTACTGGCCTCCCACCCCTCCACTTT; cdr3_aa: CASSSTGLPPLHF
v_call: TRBV11-2; j_call: TRBJ2-3; cdr3_length: 15; clone_size: NA; d_call: NA; cdr3_nt: TGTGCCAGCAGCTTAGGCATTTCGAGGGTAGATACGCAGTATTTT; cdr3_aa: CASSLGISRVDTQYF
v_call: TRBV5-1; j_call: TRBJ1-6; cdr3_length: 15; clone_size: once; d_call: TRBD1; cdr3_nt: TGCGCCAGCAGCTTGGCACAGGGGAATAATTCACCCCTCCACTTT; cdr3_aa: CASSLAQGNNSPLHF
v_call: TRBV7-3; j_call: TRBJ2-1; cdr3_length: 13; clone_size: NA; d_call: NA; cdr3_nt: TGTGCCAGCAGCTCGGACCGCAGGGATGAGCAGTTCTTC; cdr3_aa: CASSSDRRDEQFF
v_call: TRBV7-3; j_call: TRBJ1-1; cdr3_length: 13; clone_size: NA; d_call: NA; cdr3_nt: TGTGCCAGCAGCCCGACAGTGAACACTGAAGCTTTCTTT; cdr3_aa: CASSPTVNTEAFF
v_call: TRBV6-5; j_call: TRBJ1-1; cdr3_length: 12; clone_size: NA; d_call: NA; cdr3_nt: TGTGCCAGCAGTCAGGGACGTACTGAAGCTTTCTTT; cdr3_aa: CASSQGRTEAFF
v_call: TRBV11-2; j_call: TRBJ1-6; cdr3_length: 14; clone_size: once; d_call: NA; cdr3_nt: TGTGCCAGCAGCTCGACAGGAAATAATTCACCCCTCCACTTT; cdr3_aa: CASSSTGNNSPLHF
v_call: TRBV4-1; j_call: TRBJ2-7; cdr3_length: 15; clone_size: NA; d_call: TRBD2; cdr3_nt: TGCGCCAGCAGCCAAGTGACTAGCGGGACCTACGAGCAGTACTTC; cdr3_aa: CASSQVTSGTYEQYF
v_call: TRBV6-2/TRBV6-3; j_call: TRBJ1-6; cdr3_length: 14; clone_size: NA; d_call: NA; cdr3_nt: TGTGCCAGCAGTTACGGGCAGTATAATTCACCCCTCCACTTT; cdr3_aa: CASSYGQYNSPLHF
v_call: TRBV28; j_call: TRBJ2-7; cdr3_length: 13; clone_size: NA; d_call: NA; cdr3_nt: TGTGCCAGCAGTCGGACGGAAAACTACGAGCAGTACTTC; cdr3_aa: CASSRTENYEQYF
v_call: TRBV4-1; j_call: TRBJ2-2; cdr3_length: 15; clone_size: NA; d_call: TRBD1; cdr3_nt: TGCGCCAGCAGCCAAGGGGGACAGGTCACCGGGGAGCTGTTTTTT; cdr3_aa: CASSQGGQVTGELFF
v_call: TRBV4-1; j_call: TRBJ1-2; cdr3_length: 13; clone_size: once; d_call: NA; cdr3_nt: TGCGCCAGCAGCCTTACGGGGGGCTTTGGCTACACCTTC; cdr3_aa: CASSLTGGFGYTF